The clone carrying this T cell receptor beta chain was detected ten times or more. Other autoimmune disease, uncontrolled infection, pregnancy and lactation led to exclusion. Using RNA transcripts, the TCR beta CDR3 regions were amplified. Scientists carried out first-round RT-PCR using HTBI primers and then a second-round multiplex PCR. In TCRdb, the multiplex PCR reads were re-called with MiXCR into one record per CDR3 protein. The top ten hold about 4% of the sample, which has 580,000 or so distinct CDR3 sequences, roughly 40% seen once. These data belong to a study of Graves' ophthalmopathy and Graves' hyperthyroidism. V lost 5 bases, J lost 2 bases, and 5 bases stayed unmatched. The CDR3 is 13 residues long. The germline V gene encodes CDR1 SQVTM and CDR2 ANQGSEA.

The clonotype originates from an adult man with Graves' hyperthyroidism. The chain uses TRBV29-1 and TRBJ2-5; 7 bases agree with TRBD2. Sequences were obtained from peripheral blood or thyroid tissue (not recorded which). For the CDR3, the DNA is TGCAGCGTTTCCGGGACTACACAAGAGACCCAGTACTTC. This encodes CSVSGTTQETQYF.